This paragraph covers one TCR beta chain sequence. The antigen is unknown. The sample originates from a study of T cell responses to AZD1222 COVID-19 vaccine. Sequencing used immunoSEQ multiplex PCR; TCRdb keeps in-frame clones, though not all of them. The sample carries about 150,000 clones, nearly 90% recorded once. General study findings and limits: Reportedly, nearly half the spike-specific TCRs target unmutated variant regions.

CDR1 is KGHSH and CDR2 is LQKENI in the germline V gene. The CDR3 has 12 residues. V lost 5 bases to trimming and J lost 7 bases, with 12 bases between them. The genes are TRBV18 and TRBJ2-7, with a tentative D call TRBD1 (6 bases). The specimen comprised peripheral blood, sampled 28 days after the second dose of the MenACWY control vaccine. This receptor was identified in an adult who received the MenACWY meningococcal vaccine as a control. The CDR3 protein is CASSRETGEQYF. CDR3 nucleotide sequence: TGTGCCAGCTCAAGAGAGACAGGAGAGCAGTACTTC.